This is a list of T cell receptor beta chains from one sample in a study of T-cell memory formation after mild COVID-19. TCRdb independently ran MiXCR on the 5' RACE reads; one entry per CDR3 protein. Of 100,000 to 150,000 distinct CDR3 sequences in the sample, approximately 17% were seen once. Sequencing input: PBMCs or a T cell subset sorted from them (not recorded which). The receptors originated from a man between 18 and 29 years old who had mild COVID-19 (a few samples of this study predate the infection). Cell type and time point are not known. The CDR3 runs from the conserved cysteine through the conserved F or W. The order of the fields is clone size, J gene, V gene, D gene, CDR3 DNA, CDR3 protein. D genes are given only for firm matches. Clone size is stated in some rows and not others, as once, few, many or a class when expanded.

size: few; J: TRBJ2-3; V: TRBV4-2; D: TRBD2; DNA: TGTGCCAGCAGCCAGGGGCTGGCGACTAGCGGGGTAGCGAGCACAGATACGCAGTATTTT; CDR3: CASSQGLATSGVASTDTQYF
size: few; J: TRBJ1-1; V: TRBV10-2; D: TRBD1; DNA: TGCGCCAGCAAGAGGGGGCCTTTGAACACTGAAGCTTTCTTT; CDR3: CASKRGPLNTEAFF
size: -; J: TRBJ2-5; V: TRBV4-1; D: TRBD1; DNA: TGCGCCAGCAGCCAAGCGGGGACAGGGCCCTCAGGGTGGACCCAGTACTTC; CDR3: CASSQAGTGPSGWTQYF
size: few; J: TRBJ2-2; V: TRBV7-2; D: TRBD2; DNA: TGTGCCAGCAGTCCACCAGGACTAGCGAACACCGGGGAGCTGTTTTTT; CDR3: CASSPPGLANTGELFF
size: -; J: TRBJ2-3; V: TRBV11-1; D: -; DNA: TGTGCCAGCACCTCGGAGCCCACAGATACGCAGTATTTT; CDR3: CASTSEPTDTQYF
size: once; J: TRBJ1-3; V: TRBV20-1; D: -; DNA: TGCAGTGCTGGCGGGGAGGTGCCCGACACCATATATTTT; CDR3: CSAGGEVPDTIYF
size: -; J: TRBJ1-2; V: TRBV5-5; D: -; DNA: TGTGCCAGCAGCTTTCCTGGTGGTAATGGCTACACCTTC; CDR3: CASSFPGGNGYTF
size: few; J: TRBJ2-3; V: TRBV5-1; D: TRBD1; DNA: TGCGCCAGCAGCTTTGTAGGACAGGGTACAGATACGCAGTATTTT; CDR3: CASSFVGQGTDTQYF
size: -; J: TRBJ2-4; V: TRBV5-1; D: TRBD2; DNA: TGCGCCAGCAGCTTGGAAACTAGCGGGCCATGGGTCATTCAGTACTTC; CDR3: CASSLETSGPWVIQYF
size: few; J: TRBJ1-1; V: TRBV11-1; D: TRBD1; DNA: TGTGCCAGCAGCCGTCCCGGGACAGGGAAGATGGGCACTGAAGCTTTCTTT; CDR3: CASSRPGTGKMGTEAFF
size: few; J: TRBJ2-3; V: TRBV24-1; D: TRBD1; DNA: TGTGCCACCGGGCTGGGACAGGGAAGGACAGATACGCAGTATTTT; CDR3: CATGLGQGRTDTQYF
size: few; J: TRBJ2-2; V: TRBV11-2; D: -; DNA: TGTGCCAGCAGCTACCTCCGGGGAACCGGGGAGCTGTTTTTT; CDR3: CASSYLRGTGELFF
size: few; J: TRBJ2-2; V: TRBV6-5; D: TRBD2; DNA: TGTGCCAGCAGGCCCCGGGGGGGCGTGTTTGTCGGGGAGCTGTTTTTT; CDR3: CASRPRGGVFVGELFF
size: -; J: TRBJ1-5; V: TRBV12-3/TRBV12-4; D: TRBD1; DNA: TGTGCCAGCAGTCTTGATCCAGGGGGATGGGGATATAGCAATCAGCCCCAGCATTTT; CDR3: CASSLDPGGWGYSNQPQHF
size: few; J: TRBJ1-1; V: TRBV28; D: -; DNA: TGTGCCAGCAGTAAAAATAAGGGGCGTGGGGGGGTTGAAGCTTTCTTT; CDR3: CASSKNKGRGGVEAFF
size: few; J: TRBJ2-5; V: TRBV6-5; D: TRBD2; DNA: TGTGCCAGCCGATCTAGCGGGGCCCTTGGGCGGGAGACCCAGTACTTC; CDR3: CASRSSGALGRETQYF
size: few; J: TRBJ1-4; V: TRBV14; D: -; DNA: TGTGCCAGCAGCCGAGGAATGTCTGAAAAACTGTTTTTT; CDR3: CASSRGMSEKLFF
size: -; J: TRBJ1-4; V: TRBV7-2; D: TRBD1; DNA: TGTGCCAGCAGCCAACAGGGGGCAACTAATGAAAAACTGTTTTTT; CDR3: CASSQQGATNEKLFF
size: -; J: TRBJ2-2; V: TRBV4-3; D: -; DNA: TGCGCCAGCAGCCCCTTCGGGGACACCGGGGAGCTGTTTTTT; CDR3: CASSPFGDTGELFF
size: -; J: TRBJ1-5; V: TRBV9; D: -; DNA: TGTGCCAGCAGTCGGTGCCCGGCGAGAGGCAATCAGCCCCAGCATTTT; CDR3: CASSRCPARGNQPQHF
size: many; J: TRBJ2-5; V: TRBV12-3/TRBV12-4; D: -; DNA: TGTGCCAGCAGTTCCTCCCTGTTGACCAAAGAGACCCAGTACTTC; CDR3: CASSSSLLTKETQYF
size: -; J: TRBJ2-1; V: TRBV7-9; D: -; DNA: TGTGCCAGCAGCTTAATGGGCGACCCCGTAGACGAGCAGTTCTTC; CDR3: CASSLMGDPVDEQFF
size: few; J: TRBJ1-3; V: TRBV7-2; D: -; DNA: TGTGCCAGCAGCTTTACACCCTTCTCTGGAAACACCATATATTTT; CDR3: CASSFTPFSGNTIYF
size: -; J: TRBJ1-3; V: TRBV29-1; D: -; DNA: TGCAGCGTTGAAGAAGATGGAAACACCATATATTTT; CDR3: CSVEEDGNTIYF
size: -; J: TRBJ2-1; V: TRBV7-2; D: TRBD1; DNA: TGTGCCAGCAGCTCCGACAGGGTCTACAATGAGCAGTTCTTC; CDR3: CASSSDRVYNEQFF
size: few; J: TRBJ2-2; V: TRBV7-3; D: TRBD1; DNA: TGTGCCAGCAGACCGGACAGGGGGACCGGGGAGCTGTTTTTT; CDR3: CASRPDRGTGELFF
size: few; J: TRBJ1-5; V: TRBV6-2/TRBV6-3; D: -; DNA: TGTGCCAGCAGTTACCTGGACAGTATTCAGCCCCAGCATTTT; CDR3: CASSYLDSIQPQHF
size: few; J: TRBJ2-3; V: TRBV4-3; D: -; DNA: TGCGCCAGCAGCCAAGGGAGAGATACGCAGTATTTT; CDR3: CASSQGRDTQYF
size: few; J: TRBJ2-7; V: TRBV12-3/TRBV12-4; D: -; DNA: TGTGCCAGCAGTTTAGGACAGGACCGCTACGAGCAGTACTTC; CDR3: CASSLGQDRYEQYF
size: -; J: TRBJ2-3; V: TRBV29-1; D: TRBD1; DNA: TGCAGCGTTGGGGGGACAGGGAGGACAGATACGCAGTATTTT; CDR3: CSVGGTGRTDTQYF
size: -; J: TRBJ2-5; V: TRBV30; D: TRBD1; DNA: TGTGCCTGGAGCCGGGACAGGACAGAGACCCAGTACTTC; CDR3: CAWSRDRTETQYF
size: once; J: TRBJ2-7; V: TRBV5-1; D: -; DNA: TGCGCCAGCAGCCCTTCTGGGTTGTCCTACGAGCAGTACTTC; CDR3: CASSPSGLSYEQYF
size: -; J: TRBJ2-5; V: TRBV20-1; D: -; DNA: TGCAGTGCTAGAGCGGGGGCCGCCGGGGAGACCCAGTACTTC; CDR3: CSARAGAAGETQYF
size: -; J: TRBJ1-2; V: TRBV2; D: -; DNA: TGTGCCAGCAGTTTGATGGGACCAACCTATGGCTACACCTTC; CDR3: CASSLMGPTYGYTF
size: -; J: TRBJ1-4; V: TRBV20-1; D: -; DNA: TGCAGTGCTAGAGCCTCCGGGCCCCTTGATGAAAAACTGTTTTTT; CDR3: CSARASGPLDEKLFF
size: many; J: TRBJ2-1; V: TRBV11-2; D: TRBD2; DNA: TGTGCCAGCAGCCACAGCGGGGGCCCCGTCCGGGGAGGGTTCTTC; CDR3: CASSHSGGPVRGGFF
size: few; J: TRBJ2-4; V: TRBV7-2; D: -; DNA: TGTGCCAGCAGCTTGGGGGCGAATACCAAAAACATTCAGTACTTC; CDR3: CASSLGANTKNIQYF